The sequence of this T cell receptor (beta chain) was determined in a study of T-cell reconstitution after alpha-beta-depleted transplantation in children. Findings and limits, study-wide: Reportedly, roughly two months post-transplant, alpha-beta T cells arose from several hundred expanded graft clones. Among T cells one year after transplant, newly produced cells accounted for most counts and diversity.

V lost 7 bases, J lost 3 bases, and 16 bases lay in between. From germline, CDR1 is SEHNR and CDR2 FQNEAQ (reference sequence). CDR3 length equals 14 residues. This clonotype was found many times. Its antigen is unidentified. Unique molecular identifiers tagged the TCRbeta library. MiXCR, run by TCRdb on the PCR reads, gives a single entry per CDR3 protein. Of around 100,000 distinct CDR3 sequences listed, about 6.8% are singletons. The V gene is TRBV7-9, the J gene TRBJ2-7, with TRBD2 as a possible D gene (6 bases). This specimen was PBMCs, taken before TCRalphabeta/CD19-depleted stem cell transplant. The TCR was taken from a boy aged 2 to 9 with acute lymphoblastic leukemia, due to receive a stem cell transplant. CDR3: CASTRAGEVYEQYF. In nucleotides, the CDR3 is TGTGCCAGCACCCGAGCGGGCGAGGTCTACGAGCAGTACTTC.